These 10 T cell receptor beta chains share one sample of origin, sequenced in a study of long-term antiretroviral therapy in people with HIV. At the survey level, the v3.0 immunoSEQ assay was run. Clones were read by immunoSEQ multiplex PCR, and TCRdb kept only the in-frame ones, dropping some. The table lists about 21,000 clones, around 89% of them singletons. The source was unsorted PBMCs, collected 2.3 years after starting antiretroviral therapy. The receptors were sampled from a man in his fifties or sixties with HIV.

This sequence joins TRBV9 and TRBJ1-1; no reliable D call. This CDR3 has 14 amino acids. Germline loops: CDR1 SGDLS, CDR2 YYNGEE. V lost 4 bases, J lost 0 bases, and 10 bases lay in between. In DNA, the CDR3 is TGTGCCAGCAGCCGAAGGGTCGTGAACACTGAAGCTTTCTTT. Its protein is CASSRRVVNTEAFF.

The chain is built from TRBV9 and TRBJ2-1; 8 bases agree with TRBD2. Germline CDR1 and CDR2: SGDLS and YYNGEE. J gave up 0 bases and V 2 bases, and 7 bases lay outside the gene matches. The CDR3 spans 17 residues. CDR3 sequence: CASSVLSGASSYNEQFF. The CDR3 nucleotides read TGTGCCAGCAGCGTCCTTAGCGGGGCTAGCTCCTACAATGAGCAGTTCTTC.

CDR3 residues: CASSPDRANTEAFF. The CDR3 DNA reads as TGTGCCAGCTCCCCTGACCGGGCTAACACTGAAGCTTTCTTT. The chain has TRBV18 and TRBJ1-1; D ambiguous. The CDR3 sequence is 14 residues long. V was cut by 6 bases and J by 2 bases, with 13 bases left in between. CDR1 and CDR2 from the germline V gene are KGHSH and LQKENI.

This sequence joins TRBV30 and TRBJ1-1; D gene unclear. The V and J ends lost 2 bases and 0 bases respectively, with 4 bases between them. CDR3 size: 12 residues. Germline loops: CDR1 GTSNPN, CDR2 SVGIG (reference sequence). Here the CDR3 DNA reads TGTGCCTGGAGTCACCTGAACACTGAAGCTTTCTTT. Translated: CAWSHLNTEAFF.

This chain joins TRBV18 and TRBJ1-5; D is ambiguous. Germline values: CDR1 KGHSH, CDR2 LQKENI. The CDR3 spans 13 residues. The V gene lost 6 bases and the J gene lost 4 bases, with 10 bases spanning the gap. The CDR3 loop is CASSTSGNQPQHF. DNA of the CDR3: TGTGCCAGCTCTACGTCGGGGAATCAGCCCCAGCATTTT.

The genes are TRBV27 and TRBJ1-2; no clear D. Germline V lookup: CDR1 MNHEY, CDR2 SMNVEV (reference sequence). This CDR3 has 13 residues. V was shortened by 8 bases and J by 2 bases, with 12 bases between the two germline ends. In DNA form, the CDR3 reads TGTGCCAGCCGGAGACGTGCGAACTATGGCTACACCTTC. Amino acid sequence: CASRRRANYGYTF.

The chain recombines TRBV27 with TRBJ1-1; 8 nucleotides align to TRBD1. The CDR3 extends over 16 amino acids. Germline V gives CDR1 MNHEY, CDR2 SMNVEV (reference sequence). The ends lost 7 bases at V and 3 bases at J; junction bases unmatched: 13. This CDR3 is CASTPGQARSDTEAFF. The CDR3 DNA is TGTGCCAGCACTCCGGGACAGGCTCGGTCCGACACTGAAGCTTTCTTT.

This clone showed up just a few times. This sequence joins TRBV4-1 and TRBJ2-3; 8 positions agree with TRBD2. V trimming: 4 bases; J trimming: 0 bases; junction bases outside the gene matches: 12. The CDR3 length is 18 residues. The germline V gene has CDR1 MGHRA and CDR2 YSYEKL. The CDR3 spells CASSLLFVAGGSTDTQYF. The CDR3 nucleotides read TGCGCCAGCAGCCTCCTCTTTGTCGCGGGGGGTAGCACAGATACGCAGTATTTT.

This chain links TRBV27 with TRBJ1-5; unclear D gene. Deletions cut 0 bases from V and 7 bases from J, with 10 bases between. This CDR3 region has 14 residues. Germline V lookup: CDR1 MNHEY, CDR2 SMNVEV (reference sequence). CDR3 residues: CASSLSAGEQPQHF. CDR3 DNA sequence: TGTGCCAGCAGTTTATCCGCAGGAGAGCAGCCCCAGCATTTT.

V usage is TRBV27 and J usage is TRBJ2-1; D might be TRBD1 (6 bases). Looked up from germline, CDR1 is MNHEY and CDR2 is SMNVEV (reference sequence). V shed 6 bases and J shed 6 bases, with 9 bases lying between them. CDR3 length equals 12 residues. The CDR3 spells CASSQQGNEQFF. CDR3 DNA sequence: TGTGCCAGCAGCCAACAGGGCAATGAGCAGTTCTTC.